The 15 T cell receptor beta chains below come from one sample, sequenced in a study of cytomegalovirus exposure and HLA in healthy donors. PCR amplification relied on 60 Vbeta primers (plus 13 Jbeta primers). The protocol was immunoSEQ multiplex PCR, while the TCRdb copy is restricted to in-frame clones and leaves out a portion. The sample shows tens of thousands of clones, 67% of them seen only once. The specimen was PBMCs. The origin of the receptors is a woman aged 45 to 65 in good health and CMV-seropositive.

The V and J genes are TRBV27 and TRBJ1-1; D might be TRBD1 (5 bases). The CDR3 consists of 13 residues. Germline lookup yields CDR1 MNHEY and CDR2 SMNVEV (reference sequence). Trimming cost V 4 bases and J 8 bases, with 14 bases left between them. For the CDR3, the DNA is TGTGCCAGCAGTTCCAGGGAGGGGAGCGAAGCTTTCTTT. Translation: CASSSREGSEAFF.

CDR3 DNA sequence: TGTGCCAGCAGTCCTCCCAGACGGGACTATGGCTACACCTTC. Residues: CASSPPRRDYGYTF. This chain links TRBV6-9 with TRBJ1-2; D gene ambiguous. From germline, CDR1 is MNHGY and CDR2 SVAAGI. Trimming pared 5 bases from V and 3 bases from J, leaving 13 bases between. The CDR3 runs to 14 residues.

This clone came up once. The chain couples TRBV14 to TRBJ2-3; D possibly corresponds to TRBD1 (6 bases). Germline V CDR1 and CDR2: SGHDN, FVKESK. V was cut by 1 base and J by 1 base, with 9 bases left in between. The CDR3 is made up of 15 amino acids. The CDR3 spells CASSQGPGGTDTQYF. CDR3 coding DNA: TGTGCCAGCAGCCAAGGCCCAGGGGGCACAGATACGCAGTATTTT.

The rearrangement links TRBV14 to TRBJ1-3; 7 bases are shared with TRBD1. This CDR3 is built from 12 residues. V shed 4 bases and J 10 bases; nucleotides not matched to a gene: 4. Germline values: CDR1 SGHDN, CDR2 FVKESK. Written as DNA, the CDR3 is TGTGCCAGCAGCCCGGGACAGACGACCATATATTTT. It yields the protein CASSPGQTTIYF.

The chain uses TRBV10-3 and TRBJ1-4; 8 bases align to TRBD1. This CDR3 region has 13 residues. The ends lost 6 bases at V and 8 bases at J; junction bases unmatched: 5. Looked up from germline, CDR1 is ENHRY and CDR2 is SYGVKD. In DNA, the CDR3 is TGTGCCATCAGGCCAGCAGGGGGCGAAAAACTGTTTTTT. As protein: CAIRPAGGEKLFF.

V gene TRBV6-1 combines with J gene TRBJ1-1; no firm D call. Trimming removed 7 bases from V and 3 bases from J, with 18 bases in between. Germline V gene lookup returns CDR1 MNHNS and CDR2 SASEGT. The CDR3 has 15 residues. CDR3 DNA: TGTGCCAGCACCTCCGGAGCAGAAGGCGACACTGAAGCTTTCTTT. Protein product: CASTSGAEGDTEAFF.

This chain connects TRBV5-1 to TRBJ1-4; 9 nucleotides agree with TRBD1. The CDR3 is made up of 15 amino acids. The germline CDR1 and CDR2 sequences are SGHRS and YFSETQ. Trimming at V came to 4 bases and at J to 5 bases, leaving 6 bases not matched to a gene. CDR3 sequence reads: CASSGGQGGNEKLFF. The CDR3 DNA reads TGCGCCAGCAGCGGGGGACAGGGAGGGAATGAAAAACTGTTTTTT.

This clone was recorded once. The V call is TRBV4-1, the J call TRBJ1-1; TRBD1 matches 10 bases. Germline CDR1 and CDR2: MGHRA and YSYEKL. The CDR3 runs 16 residues. J lost 6 bases, V lost 4 bases, and 11 bases had no gene match. The CDR3 region has the DNA TGCGCCAGCAGCCGTCGGGACAGGGGAGAGCATGCTGAAGCTTTCTTT. This translates into CASSRRDRGEHAEAFF.

This clone was observed once. The chain is built from TRBV28 and TRBJ1-5, with TRBD1 as a possible D gene (6 bases). Trimming removed 7 bases at V and 4 bases at J, with 20 bases between. Germline V gene data show CDR1 as MDHEN and CDR2 as SYDVKM. This CDR3 contains 16 residues. CDR3 bases: TGTGCCAGCACTCTTAGACAGGCTTTGGCAAATCAGCCCCAGCATTTT. It encodes CASTLRQALANQPQHF.

The genes are TRBV7-9 and TRBJ1-2; D call uncertain. Trimming pared 0 bases from V and 9 bases from J, leaving 17 bases between. Germline CDR1 reads SEHNR; CDR2 reads FQNEAQ (reference sequence). This CDR3 comprises 15 residues. CDR3: CASSLALGGGVSYTF. DNA of the CDR3: TGTGCCAGCAGCTTAGCTCTTGGCGGTGGAGTTAGCTACACCTTC.

The chain combines TRBV19 with TRBJ2-3; possible D gene TRBD1, 5 bases. Trimming took off 5 bases at V and 0 bases at J, with 9 bases between the two ends. This CDR3 spans 14 amino acids. CDR1 and CDR2 (germline): LNHDA, SQIVND (reference sequence). The CDR3 loop is CASSWGRSTDTQYF. The CDR3 coding sequence is TGTGCCAGTAGTTGGGGCAGGAGCACAGATACGCAGTATTTT.

In its sample, this clone was seen once. The chain couples TRBV19 to TRBJ2-7; possible D gene TRBD1, 5 bases. The germline CDR1 and CDR2 sequences are LNHDA and SQIVND (reference sequence). Trimming took off 6 bases at V and 5 bases at J, with 26 bases between the two ends. This CDR3 comprises 17 residues. CDR3 sequence (DNA): TGTGCCAGTAGGCCTCCCCCCATGACAATCAGGGCCCACGAGCAGTACTTC. This translates into CASRPPPMTIRAHEQYF.

Here the CDR3 DNA reads TGTGCCAGCAGCCTTCAACAGGGCGGTAGGGACACTGAAGCTTTCTTT. Protein: CASSLQQGGRDTEAFF. V gene TRBV11-3 combines with J gene TRBJ1-1; maybe TRBD1 (6 bases). CDR1 SGHNT and CDR2 YENEEA come from the germline V gene. Trimming cost V 5 bases and J 3 bases, with 19 bases left between them. CDR3 size: 16 residues.

V gene TRBV5-4 combines with J gene TRBJ2-1; 10 nucleotides agree with TRBD1. The V and J ends lost 0 bases and 3 bases, in that order; junction bases with no gene match: 3. The germline gives CDR1 SGHNT, CDR2 YYREEE (reference sequence). The CDR3 is 16 residues long. Here the CDR3 reads CASSLGGTGDYNEQFF. The CDR3 bases are TGTGCCAGCAGCTTGGGGGGGACAGGGGACTACAATGAGCAGTTCTTC. Full variable domain (missing parts from reference TRBV5-4 and TRBJ2-1): ETGVTQSPTHLIKTRGQQVTLRCSSQSGHNTVSWYQQALGQGPQFIFQYYREEENGRGNFPPRFSGLQFPNYSSELNVNALELDDSALYLCASSLGGTGDYNEQFFGPGTRLTVL.

In DNA form, the CDR3 reads TGTGCCAGCGGCAGGGTAGCTAATGAAAAACTGTTTTTT. This codes for CASGRVANEKLFF. The V and J genes are TRBV7-6 and TRBJ1-4; D may be TRBD1 (5 bases). Trimming removed 8 bases from V and 3 bases from J, with 10 bases in between. The CDR3 contains 13 residues. Germline-derived CDR1 and CDR2 are SGHVS and FNYEAQ.